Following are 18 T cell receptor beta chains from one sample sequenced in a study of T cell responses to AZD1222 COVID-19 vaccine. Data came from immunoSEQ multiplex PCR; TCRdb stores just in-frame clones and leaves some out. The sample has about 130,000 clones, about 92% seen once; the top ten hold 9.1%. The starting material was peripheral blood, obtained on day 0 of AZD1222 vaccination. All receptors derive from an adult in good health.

The CDR3 spells CASSVATDTQYF. The CDR3 DNA sequence: TGTGCCAGCAGCGTAGCCACAGATACGCAGTATTTT. The chain employs TRBV9 and TRBJ2-3; D is unresolved. Between the trimmed V and J ends, which lost 0 bases and 2 bases, there was a span of 1 base. Germline assignment: CDR1 SGDLS and CDR2 YYNGEE. The CDR3 extends over 12 amino acids. Looking up the rest from reference TRBV9 and TRBJ2-3 gives the full variable domain: DSGVTQTPKHLITATGQRVTLRCSPRSGDLSVYWYQQSLDQGLQFLIQYYNGEERAKGNILERFSAQQFPDLHSELNLSSLELGDSALYFCASSVATDTQYFGPGTRLTVL.

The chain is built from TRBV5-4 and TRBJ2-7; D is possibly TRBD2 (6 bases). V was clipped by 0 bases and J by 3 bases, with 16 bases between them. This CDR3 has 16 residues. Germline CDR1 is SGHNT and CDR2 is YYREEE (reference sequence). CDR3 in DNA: TGTGCCAGCAGCTTGGACAGGCCACCCGGGGGCTACGAGCAGTACTTC. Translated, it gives CASSLDRPPGGYEQYF.

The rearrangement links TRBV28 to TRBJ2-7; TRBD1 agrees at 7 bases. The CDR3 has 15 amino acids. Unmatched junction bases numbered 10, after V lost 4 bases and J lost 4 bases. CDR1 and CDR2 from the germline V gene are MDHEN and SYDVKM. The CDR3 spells CASSSPGQAPYEQYF. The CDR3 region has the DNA TGTGCCAGCAGTTCGCCAGGACAGGCACCGTACGAGCAGTACTTC.

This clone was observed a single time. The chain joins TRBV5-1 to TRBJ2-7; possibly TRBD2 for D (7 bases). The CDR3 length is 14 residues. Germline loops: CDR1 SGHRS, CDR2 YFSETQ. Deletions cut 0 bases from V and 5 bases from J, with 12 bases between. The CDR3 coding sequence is TGCGCCAGCAGCTTGGCCTGGGGGGGCGACGAGCAGTACTTC. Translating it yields CASSLAWGGDEQYF.

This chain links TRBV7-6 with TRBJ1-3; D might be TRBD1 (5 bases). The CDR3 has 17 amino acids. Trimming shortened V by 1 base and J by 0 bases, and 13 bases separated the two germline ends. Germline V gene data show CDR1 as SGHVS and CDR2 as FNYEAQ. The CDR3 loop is CASSLEGRVPSGNTIYF. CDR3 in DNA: TGTGCCAGCAGCTTAGAGGGCAGGGTCCCCTCTGGAAACACCATATATTTT.

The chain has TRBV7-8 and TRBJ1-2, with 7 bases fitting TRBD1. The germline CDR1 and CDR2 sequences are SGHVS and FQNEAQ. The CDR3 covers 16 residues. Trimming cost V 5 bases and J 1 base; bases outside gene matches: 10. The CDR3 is CASSPRGRVSNYGYTF. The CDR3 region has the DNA TGTGCCAGCAGCCCTAGGGGGCGGGTCAGTAACTATGGCTACACCTTC.

The CDR3: CASSLVDNTEAFF. CDR3 DNA sequence: TGTGCCAGCAGCTTAGTGGATAACACTGAAGCTTTCTTT. The V call is TRBV13, the J call TRBJ1-1, with D uncertain. Trimming left V 1 base short and J 2 bases short, with 5 bases between. The CDR3 totals 13 residues. The germline CDR1 and CDR2 sequences are PRHDT and FYEKMQ (reference sequence).

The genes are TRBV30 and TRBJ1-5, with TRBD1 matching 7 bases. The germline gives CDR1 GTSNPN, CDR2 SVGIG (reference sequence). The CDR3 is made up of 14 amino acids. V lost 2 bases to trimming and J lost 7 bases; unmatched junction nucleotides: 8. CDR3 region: CAWSQTGYRQPQHF. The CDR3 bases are TGTGCCTGGAGTCAGACAGGGTATCGGCAGCCCCAGCATTTT. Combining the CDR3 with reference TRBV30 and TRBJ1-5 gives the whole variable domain SQTIHQWPATLVQPVGSPLSLECTVEGTSNPNLYWYRQAAGRGLQLLFYSVGIGQISSEVPQNLSASRPQDRQFILSSKKLLLSDSGFYLCAWSQTGYRQPQHFGDGTRLSIL.

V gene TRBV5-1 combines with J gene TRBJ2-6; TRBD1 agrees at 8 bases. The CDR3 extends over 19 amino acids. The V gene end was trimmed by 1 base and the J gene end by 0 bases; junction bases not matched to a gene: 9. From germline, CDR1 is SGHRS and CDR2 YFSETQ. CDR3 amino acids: CASSLPTGVILSGANVLTF. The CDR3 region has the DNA TGCGCCAGCAGCTTGCCGACAGGGGTTATACTCTCTGGGGCCAACGTCCTGACTTTC.

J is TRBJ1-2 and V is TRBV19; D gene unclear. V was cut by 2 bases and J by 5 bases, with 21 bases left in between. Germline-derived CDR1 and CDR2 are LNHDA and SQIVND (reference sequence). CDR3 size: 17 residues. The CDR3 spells CASSISLTDRGEYGYTF. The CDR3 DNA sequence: TGTGCCAGTAGTATATCCTTGACGGATCGCGGCGAATATGGCTACACCTTC.

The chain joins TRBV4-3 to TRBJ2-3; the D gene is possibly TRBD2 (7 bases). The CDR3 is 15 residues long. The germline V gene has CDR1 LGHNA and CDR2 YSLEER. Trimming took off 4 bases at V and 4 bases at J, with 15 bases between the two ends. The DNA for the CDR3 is TGCGCCAGCAGCCTGGGCGGGGGCAGGGCAGATACGCAGTATTTT. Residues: CASSLGGGRADTQYF.

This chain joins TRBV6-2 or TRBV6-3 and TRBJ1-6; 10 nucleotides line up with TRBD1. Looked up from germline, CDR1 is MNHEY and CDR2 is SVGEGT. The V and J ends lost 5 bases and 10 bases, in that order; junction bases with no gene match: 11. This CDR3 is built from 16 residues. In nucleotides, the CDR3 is TGTGCCAGCAGTAACCTTAGACAGGGGGCCAACTCACCCCTCCACTTT. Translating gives CASSNLRQGANSPLHF.

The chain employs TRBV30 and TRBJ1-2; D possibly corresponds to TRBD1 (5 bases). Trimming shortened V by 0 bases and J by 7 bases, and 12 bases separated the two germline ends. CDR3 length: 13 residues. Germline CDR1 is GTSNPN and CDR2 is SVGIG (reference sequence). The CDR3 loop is CAWSVRGDRGYTF. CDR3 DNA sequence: TGTGCCTGGAGTGTTCGGGGGGACCGTGGCTACACCTTC.

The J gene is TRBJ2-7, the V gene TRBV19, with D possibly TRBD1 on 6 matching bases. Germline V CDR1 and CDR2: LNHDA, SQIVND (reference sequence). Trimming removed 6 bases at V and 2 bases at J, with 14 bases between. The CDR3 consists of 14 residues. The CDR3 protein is CASSWDTLTYEQYF. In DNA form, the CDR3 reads TGTGCCAGTAGCTGGGACACCCTTACCTACGAGCAGTACTTC. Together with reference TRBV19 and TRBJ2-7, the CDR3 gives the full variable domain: DGGITQSPKYLFRKEGQNVTLSCEQNLNHDAMYWYRQDPGQGLRLIYYSQIVNDFQKGDIAEGYSVSREKKESFPLTVTSAQKNPTAFYLCASSWDTLTYEQYFGPGTRLTVT.

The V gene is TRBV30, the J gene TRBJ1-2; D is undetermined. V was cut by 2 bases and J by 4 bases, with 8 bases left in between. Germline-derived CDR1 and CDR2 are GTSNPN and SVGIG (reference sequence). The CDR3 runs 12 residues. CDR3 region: CAWSSTGYGYTF. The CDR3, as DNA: TGTGCCTGGAGTTCAACCGGCTATGGCTACACCTTC.

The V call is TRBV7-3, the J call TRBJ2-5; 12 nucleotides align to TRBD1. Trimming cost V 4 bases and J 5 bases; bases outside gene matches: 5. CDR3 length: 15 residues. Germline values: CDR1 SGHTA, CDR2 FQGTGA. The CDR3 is CASSSGTGGTETQYF. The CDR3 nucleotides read TGTGCCAGCAGCTCAGGGACAGGGGGCACGGAGACCCAGTACTTC. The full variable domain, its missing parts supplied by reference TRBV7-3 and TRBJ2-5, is GAGVSQTPSNKVTEKGKYVELRCDPISGHTALYWYRQSLGQGPEFLIYFQGTGAADDSGLPNDRFFAVRPEGSVSTLKIQRTERGDSAVYLCASSSGTGGTETQYFGPGTRLLVL.

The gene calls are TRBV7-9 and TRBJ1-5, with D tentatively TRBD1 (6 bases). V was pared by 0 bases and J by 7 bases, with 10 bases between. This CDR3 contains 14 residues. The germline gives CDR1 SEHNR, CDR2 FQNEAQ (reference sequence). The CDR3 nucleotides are TGTGCCAGCAGCTTAGCAGGGGGTGGGCAGCCCCAGCATTTT. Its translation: CASSLAGGGQPQHF.

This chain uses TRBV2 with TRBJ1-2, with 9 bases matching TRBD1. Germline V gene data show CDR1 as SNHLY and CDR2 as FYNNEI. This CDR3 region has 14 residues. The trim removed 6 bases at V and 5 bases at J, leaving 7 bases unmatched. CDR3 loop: CASSEQGALYGYTF. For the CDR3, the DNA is TGTGCCAGCAGCGAACAGGGGGCTCTTTATGGCTACACCTTC.